The entry that follows covers one T cell receptor (beta chain) sequence. This receptor's antigen is unknown. Base qualities are not provided; no much larger clone lies one nucleotide away. V is pruned by 3 bases and J by 16 bases, leaving 12 bases of the junction without a gene match. There are 13 amino acids in the CDR3, from cysteine to phenylalanine inclusive. Left in the record is the CDR3 DNA by itself, 39 bases read in frame from the first base. Taken from the germline V gene (reference sequence), the CDR1 and CDR2 loops are LNHDA and SQIVND. Per the publication, the treatment or condition label means: approximately 11-day PBMC culture with coronavirus spike peptide pools or control peptides (ViraFEST assay). CD4+ T cells from unexposed donors were collected before the COVID-19 pandemic (2011-2018). The study used the ViraFEST assay, which expanded antigen-specific T cells with peptide pools and then identified expanded clonotypes by TCR sequencing. Each well held some 2 million PBMCs cultured in IMDM containing roughly 5% human AB serum and roughly 10 IU/ml IL-2, with 10 ug/ml peptide pools added. Half of the culture medium was replaced with fresh IL-2-containing medium on days 3 and 7. After ten to eleven days of culture, CD4+ T cells were isolated by negative selection using the EasySep CD4+ T cell isolation kit. As far as cell numbers permitted, CD4+ T cells from unexposed donors were tested for reactivity against SARS-CoV-2 S and N as well as four spike pools from common cold coronaviruses. Ficoll-Paque Plus gradient centrifugation was used to isolate PBMCs from whole blood, and the isolated PBMCs were then either used fresh or cryopreserved at -140C. Triplicate wells were generally used for each culture condition. Leukapheresis product for the unexposed donors was purchased commercially.

To prepare the library, PCR was applied. DNA from cultured CD4+ T cells underwent TCR sequencing with the Oncomine TCR Beta short-read assay at the Johns Hopkins FTIC core. The QIAamp micro DNA kit was used to extract genomic DNA from the cultured CD4+ T cells. Oncomine TCR Beta libraries made from cultured CD4+ T cells were pooled using unique dual indexes and sequenced on an Illumina iSeq 100. The source study handled its data this way. Non-productive sequences were filtered out, and CDR3s that did not start with C, did not end with F or W, or were shorter than 7 amino acids were discarded. The MANAFEST web application identified antigen-specific clonotypes by comparing peptide-stimulated wells against reference wells and other culture wells. Positive clones required FDR below 0.05, an odds ratio above 5, and productive frequency above 0.1% in at least two of three replicate wells. Clonotypes that were significantly expanded in both SARS-CoV-2 spike wells and at least one common cold coronavirus spike condition were defined as cross-reactive. CDR3 homology was assessed with Levenshtein distances (stringdist) and unrooted phylogenetic trees (ape) in R version 3.6.1. TCRdb redid the processing of the public reads, applying fastp at Q25 and MiXCR, and retained in-frame beta chains. Identical CDR3 protein sequences are pooled into one entry, listed with their most common genes and DNA. TCRdb, not the original authors, processed these V and J calls. Across this sample there are some 7,000 distinct CDR3 sequences, with approximately 34% seen only once. Less than 35% of the sample comes from the top ten.

The data were obtained in a study of vaccination and CD4 T cells after COVID-19 (dated by TCRdb to 2022 to 2024). At the level of the whole study: Six males and four females were included in the convalescent cohort, with two Hispanic individuals, seven Caucasians, two Asians and one multiracial person represented. Participants received two doses of either the Pfizer-BioNTech BNT162b2 vaccine (n=8) or the Moderna mRNA-1273 vaccine (n=2). Overlapping spike peptide pools from SARS-CoV-2 and from the common cold coronaviruses HCoV-NL63, HCoV-OC43 and HCoV-229E were used as culture stimuli. Post-vaccine blood samples were obtained a median of approximately 70 days after the second vaccine dose, with a range of about 14 to 250 days. Post-COVID blood samples were collected from convalescent patients a median of around 96 days after diagnosis, with a range of about 30 to 161 days. In an earlier paper using these donors, memory CD4+ T cell crossreactivity between SARS-CoV-2 and common cold coronavirus spike proteins was assessed at the TCR clonotype level. The spike-specific CD4+ TCR repertoire was compared before and after mRNA vaccination in ten to eleven COVID-19 convalescent patients and several infection-naive healthy vaccine recipients. Control cultures used a CEFX viral epitope pool as positive control, an HIV-1 Nef peptide pool as negative control, or no peptide. General findings and caveats noted by the study authors: Although the median number of SARS-CoV-2-reactive clonotypes went up from around 20 after infection to some 38 after vaccination, the increase was not significant. Among convalescent patients, a median about 90% of the SARS-CoV-2-reactive clones seen after vaccination appeared only after vaccination, which suggests priming specific to the vaccine. The study included relatively few convalescent patients and did not analyze early timepoints after natural infection. In convalescent patients, nearly all vaccine-specific clones (304 of 307) were found to be mono-reactive for SARS-CoV-2 spike rather than cross-reactive with common cold coronaviruses.

The specimen was CD4+ T cells from blood, cultured in vitro. The TCR comes from a human donor in good health. The chain employs TRBV19 and TRBJ2-1; 7 nucleotides in the junction match TRBD2. The CDR3 here reads CASSIGGGLSLFF. Here is the DNA: TGTGCCAGTAGTATTGGGGGGGGTCTCTCCCTATTCTTC.